This paragraph reports one T cell receptor beta chain. Its specificity is not known. Using a J-beta primer mix together with a sample-barcoded 5' primer, a second PCR was run for about 6 to 11 cycles. TCRdb analysed the 5' RACE reads with MiXCR anew, one entry per CDR3 protein. Here the sample spans 700,000 to 950,000 distinct CDR3 sequences, roughly 64% being singletons. The sample belongs to a study of blood T cells in healthy people across ages. Findings and caveats of the study: Diversity estimates drawn from one million T cells were deemed underestimates.

Germline CDR1 is DFQATT and CDR2 is SNEGSKA (reference sequence). The ends lost 5 bases at V and 0 bases at J; junction bases unmatched: 7. The CDR3 length is 16 residues. This sequence originates from a man younger than 45 in good health. Sequenced material: blood. This chain connects TRBV20-1 to TRBJ2-5, with 12 bases fitting TRBD1. CDR3 in amino acids: CSADNGDRGHQETQYF. The CDR3 bases are TGCAGTGCTGACAACGGGGACAGGGGGCACCAAGAGACCCAGTACTTC.